The clone carrying this T cell receptor (beta chain) was detected only a few times. Original processing methods: Reference gene primer amplification gave estimated nucleated cell counts. Profiling relied on immunoSEQ multiplex PCR, and the TCRdb table lists in-frame clones only, not all of them. The V and J calls and clone size come from that table; D and trimming were worked out from the DNA. The sample lists 150,000 to 200,000 clones; approximately 74% were seen once. This sample was taken from a study of blood T cell repertoires in COVID-19. Study details: COVID-19 samples, acute and convalescent, were from the United States, Italy and Spain. The cDNA or gDNA used as material had been derived from T cells, B-cell-depleted T cells, or PBMCs.

The germline V gene encodes CDR1 MNHEY and CDR2 SMNVEV (reference sequence). This CDR3 is built from 14 residues. V was cut by 6 bases and J by 9 bases, with 15 bases left in between. The TCR originated in an elderly woman with acute or convalescent COVID-19. Sequencing input: peripheral blood. This chain joins TRBV27 and TRBJ1-6, with a weak D call TRBD1 (6 bases). This CDR3 reads CASSRGGRGSPLHF. The CDR3 DNA sequence: TGTGCCAGCAGCCGGGGGGGGCGAGGTTCACCCCTCCACTTT.